Listed below are T cell receptor beta chains from one sample, sequenced in a study of shared clonotypes between healthy human individuals. Using immunoSEQ multiplex PCR, the repertoire was profiled, and TCRdb retains in-frame clones only, with some absent. Here the sample spans 950,000 to 1,300,000 clones, about 76% being singletons. The source material was memory CD4+ T cells sorted from blood. These receptors were taken from a man between 18 and 29 years old in good health. CDR3s include the opening cysteine and the closing phenylalanine or tryptophan. Each record gives: clone size, V gene, J gene, D gene, CDR3 protein, CDR3 DNA. A D gene is named only where the DNA matches it firmly. The size of a clone is reported for some rows only, either as once, few or many, or as a class for expanded clones.

>few|TRBV2|TRBJ1-3|.
CASSGSGQAIYF
TGTGCCAGCAGTGGGTCCGGGCAGGCCATATATTTT
>.|TRBV5-1|TRBJ2-5|TRBD2
CASSLSPSGMETQYF
TGCGCCAGCAGCTTGAGTCCCAGCGGGATGGAGACCCAGTACTTC
>.|TRBV6-5|TRBJ1-2|.
CASSYSREGYGYTF
TGTGCCAGCAGTTACTCCAGGGAAGGCTATGGCTACACCTTC
>many|TRBV30|TRBJ1-6|TRBD1
CAWSRDRVNSPLHF
TGTGCCTGGAGCCGGGACAGGGTTAATTCACCCCTCCACTTT
>few|TRBV6-4|TRBJ1-5|.
CASSREGGNQPQHF
TGTGCCAGCAGCCGCGAGGGAGGGAATCAGCCCCAGCATTTT
>.|TRBV7-9|TRBJ1-1|TRBD1
CASSLYRGSNTEAFF
TGTGCCAGCAGCTTATACAGGGGGTCTAACACTGAAGCTTTCTTT
>.|TRBV6-5|TRBJ2-7|TRBD1
CAIRQGYEQYF
TGTGCCATCCGACAGGGATACGAGCAGTACTTC
>.|TRBV7-9|TRBJ2-7|.
CASSFSRGEQYF
TGTGCCAGCAGCTTCTCTAGGGGGGAGCAGTACTTC
>.|TRBV11-2|TRBJ2-7|.
CASSLLAVSYEQYF
TGTGCCAGCAGCTTGTTAGCGGTTTCCTACGAGCAGTACTTC
>.|TRBV6-5|TRBJ1-2|.
CASSPTGINYGYTF
TGTGCCAGCAGTCCGACGGGGATTAACTATGGCTACACCTTC
>.|TRBV7-9|TRBJ1-6|TRBD1
CASSPGGTGNNSPLHF
TGTGCCAGCAGCCCCGGGGGGACAGGGAATAATTCACCCCTCCACTTT
>.|TRBV19|TRBJ1-1|TRBD1
CASSSSTGLGSNTEAFF
TGTGCCAGTAGTTCGTCGACAGGGCTGGGTTCGAACACTGAAGCTTTCTTT
>.|TRBV6-1|TRBJ2-7|.
CASSRQVPYEQYF
TGTGCCAGCAGTCGACAGGTTCCGTACGAGCAGTACTTC
>.|TRBV7-2|TRBJ2-3|TRBD2
CASSLERRGDNTDTQYF
TGTGCCAGCAGCTTAGAGAGGCGGGGGGACAACACAGATACGCAGTATTTT
>.|TRBV7-2|TRBJ2-5|TRBD2
CASSSRLAGQETQYF
TGTGCCAGCAGCTCCAGACTAGCGGGCCAAGAGACCCAGTACTTC
>.|TRBV19|TRBJ1-2|TRBD1
CASSPRTGTTFYTF
TGTGCCAGTAGTCCGCGGACAGGGACGACTTTCTACACCTTC
>.|TRBV5-4|TRBJ2-5|TRBD2
CASSSGTSGGQETQYF
TGTGCCAGCAGCTCTGGGACTAGCGGGGGGCAAGAGACCCAGTACTTC
>.|TRBV4-2|TRBJ1-2|TRBD1
CASSQEGDRPYGYTF
TGTGCCAGCAGCCAAGAAGGGGACAGACCCTATGGCTACACCTTC
>.|TRBV10-3|TRBJ2-1|.
CAISDPQGMREDNEQFF
TGTGCCATCAGTGACCCTCAGGGGATGCGGGAAGACAATGAGCAGTTCTTC
>.|TRBV19|TRBJ1-5|.
CASSKHYSNQPQHF
TGTGCCAGTAGTAAGCATTATAGCAATCAGCCCCAGCATTTT
>.|TRBV5-7|TRBJ2-7|TRBD2
CASSLLVAGGEQYF
TGTGCCAGCAGCTTGCTGGTAGCGGGAGGCGAGCAGTACTTC
>.|TRBV28|TRBJ1-5|TRBD1
CASSLGTGANQPQHF
TGTGCCAGCAGTTTAGGGACAGGGGCCAATCAGCCCCAGCATTTT
>.|TRBV5-1|TRBJ2-7|TRBD1
CASSWGQTFPYEQYF
TGCGCCAGCAGCTGGGGACAGACATTCCCCTACGAGCAGTACTTC